Following are 32 T cell receptor beta chains from one sample sequenced in a study of blood T cell repertoires in COVID-19. Only in-frame clones appear in the TCRdb table, and some are missing; sequencing was by immunoSEQ multiplex PCR. The sample carries 150,000 or so clones, about four fifths recorded once. Sequenced material: peripheral blood. These receptors came from a human donor with acute or convalescent COVID-19. The donor label of this sample is uncertain.

The chain employs TRBV6-2 or TRBV6-3 and TRBJ1-2; D uncertain. The CDR3 contains 16 residues. Germline CDR1 MNHEY, CDR2 SVGEGT. The V end was cut by 4 bases, the J end by 5 bases, with 20 bases between. This CDR3 is CASSFPRTLRTYGYTF. The CDR3 region has the DNA TGTGCCAGCAGTTTCCCACGGACTTTGCGGACGTATGGCTACACCTTC.

This chain links TRBV27 with TRBJ2-3, with D possibly being TRBD1 (5 bases). V dropped 6 bases and J dropped 6 bases, with 13 bases sitting between them. Per germline, CDR1 MNHEY and CDR2 SMNVEV (reference sequence). The CDR3 totals 13 residues. The CDR3 protein is CASSYPAGDTQYF. Written as DNA, the CDR3 is TGTGCCAGCAGCTACCCGGCAGGGGATACGCAGTATTTT.

The V and J genes are TRBV18 and TRBJ1-1; D unclear. Trimming shortened V by 4 bases and J by 1 base, and 10 bases separated the two germline ends. The length of the CDR3 is 14 residues. Germline loops: CDR1 KGHSH, CDR2 LQKENI. CDR3: CASSRFSGNTEAFF. The CDR3 nucleotides read TGTGCCAGCTCACGTTTCTCAGGGAACACTGAAGCTTTCTTT.

V is TRBV10-1 and J is TRBJ2-7, with TRBD2 matching 12 bases. The CDR3 has 15 amino acids. With 0 bases clipped from V and 3 bases from J, the junction kept 0 bases outside the gene matches. Looked up from germline, CDR1 is WNHNN and CDR2 is SYGVQD (reference sequence). CDR3 residues: CASSESGLAGYEQYF. The CDR3 nucleotides are TGCGCCAGCAGTGAGTCGGGACTAGCGGGCTACGAGCAGTACTTC.

The V gene is TRBV5-1, the J gene TRBJ1-2, with 8 bases fitting TRBD1. Germline CDR1 is SGHRS and CDR2 is YFSETQ. The CDR3 length is 14 residues. The V gene end was trimmed by 4 bases and the J gene end by 1 base; junction bases not matched to a gene: 3. The CDR3 sequence is CASSTGQVNYGYTF. The CDR3 DNA follows: TGCGCCAGCAGCACGGGACAGGTTAACTATGGCTACACCTTC.

CDR3 sequence: CASSWGPGQGEKIQYF. In DNA, the CDR3 is TGCGCCAGCAGCTGGGGACCCGGACAGGGGGAGAAAATCCAGTACTTC. The chain is built from TRBV5-1 and TRBJ2-5; 10 nucleotides align to TRBD1. The CDR3 sequence is 16 residues long. Per germline, CDR1 SGHRS and CDR2 YFSETQ. The V segment lost 3 bases and the J segment 10 bases; nucleotides outside the gene matches: 15.

The rearrangement joins TRBV2 to TRBJ1-2; 7 nucleotides line up with TRBD1. CDR1 and CDR2 from the germline V gene are SNHLY and FYNNEI. Germline trimming cut 6 bases from V and 3 bases from J; bases unmatched to any gene: 4. CDR3 length equals 13 residues. CDR3 sequence: CASRGDSDYGYTF. The CDR3 DNA is TGTGCCAGCAGGGGGGACAGCGACTATGGCTACACCTTC.

The sample holds one count of this clone. CDR3 protein: CASSYLANNSPLHF. In DNA form, the CDR3 reads TGTGCCAGCAGTTACCTCGCGAATAATTCACCCCTCCACTTT. This chain uses TRBV6-5 with TRBJ1-6; D gene uncertain. The germline gives CDR1 MNHEY, CDR2 SVGAGI. There are 14 residues in the CDR3. V lost 2 bases and J lost 5, with 7 bases in between.

The chain combines TRBV29-1 with TRBJ2-3, with D tentatively TRBD1 (6 bases). CDR1 and CDR2 (germline): SQVTM, ANQGSEA. The CDR3 spans 13 residues. Here the CDR3 DNA reads TGCAGTCGGAAGAGACAGGATCCAGATACGCAGTATTTT. It yields the protein CSRKRQDPDTQYF.

The rearrangement joins TRBV13 to TRBJ1-3; D call uncertain. From germline, CDR1 is PRHDT and CDR2 FYEKMQ (reference sequence). This CDR3 has 16 amino acids. The ends were cut back, 5 bases at V and 4 bases at J, with 18 bases in the middle. The CDR3 is CASSPAAGYSGNTIYF. The DNA of the CDR3 is TGTGCCAGCAGCCCGGCGGCGGGGTACTCAGGAAACACCATATATTTT.

The V call is TRBV19, the J call TRBJ1-4; D might be TRBD1 (6 bases). The CDR3 sequence is 17 residues long. With 5 bases removed from V and 6 bases from J, the gap between germline ends came to 22 bases. Germline loops: CDR1 LNHDA, CDR2 SQIVND (reference sequence). The CDR3 nucleotides read TGTGCCAGTAGTCGCACACGGACAGTCGGCATGGATGAAAAACTGTTTTTT. The encoded protein is CASSRTRTVGMDEKLFF. Supplemented by reference TRBV19 and TRBJ1-4, the full variable domain reads DGGITQSPKYLFRKEGQNVTLSCEQNLNHDAMYWYRQDPGQGLRLIYYSQIVNDFQKGDIAEGYSVSREKKESFPLTVTSAQKNPTAFYLCASSRTRTVGMDEKLFFGSGTQLSVL.

J is TRBJ1-2 and V is TRBV6-5, with D hard to call. The V and J ends lost 8 bases and 0 bases respectively, with 13 bases between them. CDR1 is MNHEY, CDR2 SVGAGI, per germline. The CDR3 is 14 amino acids. CDR3 region: CASRYTQPNYGYTF. The DNA for the CDR3 is TGTGCCAGCCGCTATACACAGCCTAACTATGGCTACACCTTC.

The genes are TRBV6-5 and TRBJ1-1; no firm D call. V dropped 6 bases and J dropped 6 bases, with 11 bases sitting between them. In germline, CDR1 is MNHEY, CDR2 SVGAGI. The CDR3 loop spans 12 amino acids. The CDR3 coding sequence is TGTGCCAGCAGGGCCCGCGGCGCTGAAGCTTTCTTT. It is translated as CASRARGAEAFF.

The genes are TRBV10-1 and TRBJ1-2; D is undetermined. Germline CDR1 is WNHNN and CDR2 is SYGVQD (reference sequence). The V gene lost 0 bases and the J gene lost 2 bases, with 4 bases spanning the gap. The CDR3 consists of 13 residues. CDR3: CASSESENYGYTF. DNA for the CDR3: TGCGCCAGCAGTGAGTCGGAGAACTATGGCTACACCTTC.

V usage is TRBV5-1 and J usage is TRBJ1-2; the D is unclear. Trimming pared 4 bases from V and 2 bases from J, leaving 12 bases between. This CDR3 comprises 14 residues. From germline, CDR1 is SGHRS and CDR2 YFSETQ. This chain's CDR3 is CASSPTGSNYGYTF. CDR3 DNA sequence: TGCGCCAGCAGCCCCACCGGGAGCAACTATGGCTACACCTTC.

This clone was detected many times. The chain carries TRBV7-2 and TRBJ2-3; 7 positions agree with TRBD2. The CDR3 is made up of 15 amino acids. V shed 5 bases, J shed 7 bases, and the junction held 12 bases outside the gene matches. Germline V gives CDR1 SGHTA, CDR2 FQGNSA. The CDR3 DNA reads TGTGCCAGCAGCCCCGGGAGCGGGGCCGGGAATACGCAGTATTTT. This translates into CASSPGSGAGNTQYF.

This chain joins TRBV7-9 and TRBJ2-7; 7 bases match TRBD2. The CDR3 contains 13 residues. CDR1 and CDR2 (germline): SEHNR, FQNEAQ (reference sequence). V lost 3 bases, J lost 6 bases, and 5 bases stayed unmatched. The CDR3 is CASSFGSGGEQYF. The CDR3 bases are TGTGCCAGCAGCTTCGGGTCGGGGGGCGAGCAGTACTTC.

The rearrangement uses TRBV5-1 and TRBJ1-1, with a weak D call TRBD1 (5 bases). The CDR3 extends over 13 amino acids. Germline V lookup: CDR1 SGHRS, CDR2 YFSETQ. The V end lost 5 bases, the J end lost 11 bases, and 19 bases lay between the germline ends. For the CDR3, the DNA is TGCGCCAGCAGTCCCTATCAGGGAACTAAGGCTTTCTTT. This encodes CASSPYQGTKAFF.

The chain joins TRBV11-1 to TRBJ2-1; 8 nucleotides match TRBD1. The length of the CDR3 is 12 residues. CDR1 and CDR2 (germline): SGHAT, FQDESV (reference sequence). The ends lost 5 bases at V and 8 bases at J; junction bases unmatched: 2. The CDR3 here is CASSRQGYEQFF. CDR3 nucleotide sequence: TGTGCCAGCAGCCGACAGGGGTATGAGCAGTTCTTC. Together with reference TRBV11-1 and TRBJ2-1, the CDR3 gives the full variable domain: EAEVAQSPRYKITEKSQAVAFWCDPISGHATLYWYRQILGQGPELLVQFQDESVVDDSQLPKDRFSAERLKGVDSTLKIQPAELGDSAMYLCASSRQGYEQFFGPGTRLTVL.

This clone appeared once. This chain joins TRBV11-2 and TRBJ2-7; a weak D match, TRBD1 (5 bases). Germline V gene sequence: CDR1 SGHAT, CDR2 FQNNGV. CDR3 length equals 14 residues. Trimming cost V 7 bases and J 2 bases, with 15 bases left between them. The CDR3 DNA reads TGTGCCAGCAAGGGGTGGCAGGAGCCCTACGAGCAGTACTTC. Protein sequence: CASKGWQEPYEQYF. Full variable domain (rest looked up from reference TRBV11-2 and TRBJ2-7): EAGVAQSPRYKIIEKRQSVAFWCNPISGHATLYWYQQILGQGPKLLIQFQNNGVVDDSQLPKDRFSAERLKGVDSTLKIQPAKLEDSAVYLCASKGWQEPYEQYFGPGTRLTVT.

This chain links TRBV9 with TRBJ2-5; D uncertain. Germline loops: CDR1 SGDLS, CDR2 YYNGEE. V lost 4 bases, J lost 2 bases, and 12 bases lay in between. The CDR3 extends over 14 amino acids. CDR3 DNA: TGTGCCAGCAGCACCGCAGGAATACAAGAGACCCAGTACTTC. Its translation: CASSTAGIQETQYF.

V gene TRBV6-5 combines with J gene TRBJ1-2, with 7 bases matching TRBD1. Germline V gene lookup returns CDR1 MNHEY and CDR2 SVGAGI. V shed 2 bases, J shed 8 bases, and the junction held 2 bases outside the gene matches. The CDR3 is 12 residues long. This CDR3 reads CASSYEGAGYTF. In nucleotides, the CDR3 is TGTGCCAGCAGTTACGAGGGGGCGGGCTACACCTTC.

This clone showed up just a few times. The chain recombines TRBV5-1 with TRBJ1-3; D possibly corresponds to TRBD1 (5 bases). The CDR3 loop spans 13 amino acids. V was trimmed by 7 bases and J by 6 bases, leaving 14 bases between them. Per germline, CDR1 SGHRS and CDR2 YFSETQ. As DNA, the CDR3 is TGCGCCAGCTATGACCCAGGGATAAACACCATATATTTT. Protein: CASYDPGINTIYF. Drawing the rest from reference TRBV5-1 and TRBJ1-3, the complete variable domain is KAGVTQTPRYLIKTRGQQVTLSCSPISGHRSVSWYQQTPGQGLQFLFEYFSETQRNKGNFPGRFSGRQFSNSRSEMNVSTLELGDSALYLCASYDPGINTIYFGEGSWLTVV.

The rearrangement joins TRBV5-1 to TRBJ2-1; 8 bases agree with TRBD2. The CDR3 extends over 16 amino acids. Germline CDR1 and CDR2: SGHRS and YFSETQ. V gave up 5 bases and J gave up 8 bases; unmatched junction bases: 15. Here the CDR3 reads CASRLRPWRGDDEQFF. The CDR3 region has the DNA TGCGCCAGCAGGCTCCGTCCGTGGCGGGGGGACGATGAGCAGTTCTTC.

The J gene is TRBJ2-5, the V gene TRBV10-3; 12 bases are a match to TRBD2. V was pared by 9 bases and J by 4 bases, with 9 bases of the junction left unmatched. The CDR3 extends over 15 amino acids. Germline values: CDR1 ENHRY, CDR2 SYGVKD. This CDR3 reads CAIGELAGGIETQYF. CDR3 in DNA: TGTGCCATTGGGGAGCTAGCGGGGGGGATAGAGACCCAGTACTTC.

This clone was seen a single time. The chain is built from TRBV6-5 and TRBJ1-4; 9 nucleotides agree with TRBD1. The CDR3 is made up of 14 amino acids. V lost 6 bases to trimming and J lost 4 bases; unmatched junction nucleotides: 3. Germline-derived CDR1 and CDR2 are MNHEY and SVGAGI. This CDR3 is CASRTGGVNEKLFF. The CDR3 nucleotides are TGTGCCAGCAGGACAGGGGGTGTTAATGAAAAACTGTTTTTT.

The CDR3 loop is CASSLVAGRDYGYTF. CDR3 DNA: TGTGCCAGCAGCTTAGTAGCAGGGCGCGACTATGGCTACACCTTC. The rearrangement uses TRBV7-2 and TRBJ1-2; possible D gene TRBD1, 5 bases. The CDR3 is 15 amino acids. Trimming pared 1 base from V and 3 bases from J, leaving 12 bases between. Germline V gene sequence: CDR1 SGHTA, CDR2 FQGNSA.

This rearrangement joins TRBV5-8 to TRBJ2-1; D might be TRBD2 (5 bases). Germline CDR1 and CDR2: SGHTS and YDEGEE. The CDR3 covers 13 residues. V dropped 0 bases and J dropped 8 bases, with 9 bases sitting between them. CDR3 nucleotide sequence: TGTGCCAGCAGCTTGGGGCGGGTCCATGAGCAGTTCTTC. Protein: CASSLGRVHEQFF.

The chain uses TRBV4-1 and TRBJ1-2; D gene unclear. CDR3 size: 13 residues. V was clipped by 1 base and J by 5 bases, with 8 bases between them. Germline assignment: CDR1 MGHRA and CDR2 YSYEKL. The CDR3 DNA reads as TGCGCCAGCAGCCAAGTACGGGGTTATGGCTACACCTTC. This translates into CASSQVRGYGYTF.

This chain connects TRBV4-2 to TRBJ1-2; D unclear. This CDR3 spans 20 amino acids. Germline CDR1 and CDR2: LGHNA and YNFKEQ. V dropped 0 bases and J dropped 3 bases, with 26 bases sitting between them. Here the CDR3 DNA reads TGTGCCAGCAGCCAAGATTGGGCCCACGAGAGTAGGAGGGTTGACTATGGCTACACCTTC. As protein: CASSQDWAHESRRVDYGYTF.

CDR3 DNA sequence: TGCAGCGTCCTCTCAGGGGTGAGTGGCACTGAAGCTTTCTTT. This encodes CSVLSGVSGTEAFF. J is TRBJ1-1 and V is TRBV29-1; a weak D match, TRBD1 (6 bases). Trimming took off 6 bases at V and 4 bases at J, with 18 bases between the two ends. From germline, CDR1 is SQVTM and CDR2 ANQGSEA. The CDR3 loop spans 14 amino acids.

The chain employs TRBV7-8 and TRBJ2-3; 9 positions match TRBD2. Per germline, CDR1 SGHVS and CDR2 FQNEAQ. CDR3 size: 16 residues. With V trimmed by 6 bases and J by 4 bases, 11 bases remained unmatched. The CDR3 loop reads CASRRDRTSVSDTQYF. The CDR3 DNA follows: TGTGCCAGCAGACGTGACCGGACTAGCGTTTCAGATACGCAGTATTTT.